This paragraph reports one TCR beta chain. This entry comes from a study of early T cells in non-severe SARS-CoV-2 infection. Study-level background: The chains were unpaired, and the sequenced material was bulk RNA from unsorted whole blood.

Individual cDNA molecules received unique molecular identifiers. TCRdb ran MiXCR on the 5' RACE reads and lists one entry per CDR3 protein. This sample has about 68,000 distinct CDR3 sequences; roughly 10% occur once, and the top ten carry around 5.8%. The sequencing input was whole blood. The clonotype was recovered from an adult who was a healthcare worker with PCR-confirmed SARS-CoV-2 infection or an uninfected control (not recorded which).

The CDR3 nucleotides read TGCAGTGCTCGGGACTCCATGGGGACAGATACGCAGTATTTT. It yields the protein CSARDSMGTDTQYF. This chain joins TRBV20-1 and TRBJ2-3; maybe TRBD2 (6 bases). Germline lookup yields CDR1 DFQATT and CDR2 SNEGSKA (reference sequence). The V end was cut by 5 bases, the J end by 3 bases, with 15 bases between. The CDR3 has 14 residues.